This T cell receptor (beta chain) comes out of a study of CD8+CD57+ T cells in acquired aplastic anemia. This CDR3 is built from 15 residues. Germline V lookup: CDR1 LNHDA, CDR2 SQIVND (reference sequence). V lost 5 bases and J lost 0, with 11 bases in between. There are many counts of this clonotype. Genomic DNA provided the template from which TCR beta VDJ and CDR3 profiles were obtained. TCRdb passed the reads through MiXCR, listing each CDR3 protein once. The data contain over 250,000 distinct CDR3 sequences, under 60% of them singletons. Patients included in sequencing had previously demonstrated CD8+CD57+ cell expansion by flow cytometry. There was no therapy given to any patient before the blood sampling took place.

The chain carries TRBV19 and TRBJ2-4, with D unresolved. The clonotype originates from a human donor with aplastic anemia. Source material: sorted CD4+, CD8+, or CD8+CD57+ T cells (not recorded which) from PBMCs. The CDR3 region is CASSLQDLAKNIQYF. As DNA, the CDR3 is TGTGCCAGTAGTCTGCAGGATTTAGCCAAAAACATTCAGTACTTC.